The rows below give T cell receptor beta chains drawn from one sample of a study of cytomegalovirus exposure and HLA in healthy donors. Only in-frame clones appear in the TCRdb table, and some are missing; sequencing was by immunoSEQ multiplex PCR. Among 65,000 or so clones listed, 60% to 85% were seen once. The sample was PBMCs. The receptors come from a woman in her thirties or forties in good health and CMV-seropositive. Both conserved end residues are trimmed from each CDR3.

v_call: TRBV5-1; j_call: TRBJ2-1; cdr3_aa: ASSSGIDNNEQF
v_call: TRBV19; j_call: TRBJ1-2; cdr3_aa: ASSSSLDRLSYGYT
v_call: TRBV19; j_call: TRBJ1-5; cdr3_aa: ATKGSSNQPQH
v_call: TRBV6-5; j_call: TRBJ1-2; cdr3_aa: ASNAGDYDGYT
v_call: TRBV6-1; j_call: TRBJ2-4; cdr3_aa: ASSRSGGIKNIQY
v_call: TRBV7-2; j_call: TRBJ2-5; cdr3_aa: ASSLALAGGQETQY
v_call: TRBV6-1; j_call: TRBJ1-5; cdr3_aa: ASSLIQDSNQPQH
v_call: TRBV4-1; j_call: TRBJ1-2; cdr3_aa: ASSQIGHRAGPYGYT
v_call: TRBV7-8; j_call: TRBJ2-2; cdr3_aa: ASSLTQGSGELF
v_call: TRBV6-1; j_call: TRBJ2-7; cdr3_aa: ASRRQGLYEQY
v_call: TRBV11-3; j_call: TRBJ2-2; cdr3_aa: ASSLSESGELF
v_call: TRBV7-9; j_call: TRBJ2-7; cdr3_aa: ASSAPSAYEQY
v_call: TRBV7-6; j_call: TRBJ1-3; cdr3_aa: ASSLEQGTSTGGNTIY
v_call: TRBV20-1; j_call: TRBJ2-1; cdr3_aa: SAPIGNEQF
v_call: TRBV9; j_call: TRBJ1-3; cdr3_aa: ASSLGTGSLQGNTIY
v_call: TRBV6-1; j_call: TRBJ1-2; cdr3_aa: ASSELQGEYGYT
v_call: TRBV5-4; j_call: TRBJ1-1; cdr3_aa: ASGYRGNTEAF
v_call: TRBV5-1; j_call: TRBJ1-6; cdr3_aa: ASSLWGQGNSPLH
v_call: TRBV6-1; j_call: TRBJ2-3; cdr3_aa: ASSGNSQSSTDTQY
v_call: TRBV5-4; j_call: TRBJ1-1; cdr3_aa: ASSLGDYEAF
v_call: TRBV6-5; j_call: TRBJ2-7; cdr3_aa: AGGVGHEQY
v_call: TRBV18; j_call: TRBJ1-5; cdr3_aa: ASSPASTGQPQH
v_call: TRBV2; j_call: TRBJ1-6; cdr3_aa: ASSRTGNSPLH
v_call: TRBV19; j_call: TRBJ2-3; cdr3_aa: ASSKLAGGQDTQY
v_call: TRBV2; j_call: TRBJ1-5; cdr3_aa: ASSADYSNQPQH
v_call: TRBV19; j_call: TRBJ1-1; cdr3_aa: ASSIKRTGAAEAF
v_call: TRBV5-6; j_call: TRBJ2-6; cdr3_aa: ASSLGQGLGSGANVLT
v_call: TRBV6-1; j_call: TRBJ2-5; cdr3_aa: ASSPLPGETQY
v_call: TRBV19; j_call: TRBJ2-1; cdr3_aa: ASSIDNNEQF
v_call: TRBV19; j_call: TRBJ1-4; cdr3_aa: ASSIEAGRSEKLF
v_call: TRBV6-1; j_call: TRBJ2-3; cdr3_aa: ASSNLGVYTDTQY
v_call: TRBV6-4; j_call: TRBJ2-3; cdr3_aa: ASSIAGGTDTQY
v_call: TRBV5-1; j_call: TRBJ2-2; cdr3_aa: ASSFLGVNTGELF
v_call: TRBV10-1; j_call: TRBJ2-3; cdr3_aa: ASSHYGDTQY
v_call: TRBV6-5; j_call: TRBJ1-5; cdr3_aa: ASSYRTSSNQPQH
v_call: TRBV2; j_call: TRBJ2-3; cdr3_aa: ASSILGVGITDTQY
v_call: TRBV7-3; j_call: TRBJ2-2; cdr3_aa: ASSLLGGMAGELF
v_call: TRBV25-1; j_call: TRBJ1-1; cdr3_aa: ATRPQGNTEAF
v_call: TRBV5-6; j_call: TRBJ1-3; cdr3_aa: ASSLAPAREVDTIY
v_call: TRBV27; j_call: TRBJ2-3; cdr3_aa: ASSLRDRNTDTQY
v_call: TRBV9; j_call: TRBJ1-4; cdr3_aa: ASSPSFRGPNEKLF
v_call: TRBV14; j_call: TRBJ2-1; cdr3_aa: ASSRTQGARYNEQF
v_call: TRBV6-6; j_call: TRBJ2-2; cdr3_aa: ASSYSRTGITGELF
v_call: TRBV6-5; j_call: TRBJ1-5; cdr3_aa: ASSQGTDLWPQH
v_call: TRBV5-5; j_call: TRBJ1-4; cdr3_aa: ASSSAHGEKLF
v_call: TRBV20-1; j_call: TRBJ1-1; cdr3_aa: SAGGRSEAF
v_call: TRBV30; j_call: TRBJ1-1; cdr3_aa: AWSGGRTGNTEAF
v_call: TRBV2; j_call: TRBJ2-5; cdr3_aa: ASSVRSNQETQY
v_call: TRBV6-6; j_call: TRBJ2-7; cdr3_aa: ASSSGVTYEQY
v_call: TRBV5-1; j_call: TRBJ2-5; cdr3_aa: ASSFIVKETQY
v_call: TRBV7-8; j_call: TRBJ1-1; cdr3_aa: ASSLRGDTEAF
v_call: TRBV7-9; j_call: TRBJ1-6; cdr3_aa: ASSLRVRGDNSPLH